This TCR beta chain was sequenced in a study of graft-versus-host responses after intestinal transplantation. Overall study context: Recipients had multivisceral, liver-intestinal, or isolated intestinal transplants. Induction using anti-thymocyte globulin, followed by tacrolimus and steroids for roughly 3 years, was given to all recipients. Overall study findings and caveats: GvH clones were found in recipient marrow; some appeared first in ileum or blood.

Germline lookup yields CDR1 MDHEN and CDR2 SYDVKM. This CDR3 has 14 amino acids. Trimming removed 3 bases from V and 3 bases from J, with 9 bases in between. Points on this clone: Antigen specificity is unknown.

Profiled with immunoSEQ multiplex PCR; TCRdb holds only in-frame clones, not every one. This table has about 10,000 clones, roughly 92% appearing once. The chain joins TRBV28 to TRBJ2-1, with a possible D match to TRBD1 (5 bases). This material consisted of PBMCs, taken less than 70 days after transplant. The sequence came from a human patient who received an intestinal transplant, so some T cells may come from the graft donor. DNA of the CDR3: TGTGCCAGCAGTTTTAGGGGCCTCTACAATGAGCAGTTCTTC. This translates into CASSFRGLYNEQFF.